The following is a TCR beta chain sequence with its context. The antigen remains undetermined. The data originate from a study of T cell responses to AZD1222 COVID-19 vaccine. Study-level results: Clonal diversity was possibly underestimated; the donors were predominantly white British and more often female. Increased Spike-specific TCR breadth and depth were observed after two AZD1222 doses. Seropositive at baseline were only six AZD1222 recipients. Researchers took repertoire samples only after the peak T cell response had come.

CDR1 and CDR2 (germline): SNHLY, FYNNEI. V lost 7 bases to trimming and J lost 3 bases, with 13 bases between them. This CDR3 comprises 14 residues. The table came from immunoSEQ multiplex PCR; TCRdb's copy has only in-frame clones and leaves some out. The top ten clones hold 5% to 7% of a sample with approximately 130,000 clones, around 90% of them seen once. This chain joins TRBV2 and TRBJ1-5; TRBD1 is a possible D gene (5 bases). The sample was peripheral blood, taken 28 days after the second AZD1222 dose. This TCR came from an adult who received the AZD1222 COVID-19 vaccine. The CDR3 reads CASTRDPYNQPQHF. CDR3 in DNA: TGTGCCAGCACGAGGGACCCATACAATCAGCCCCAGCATTTT.